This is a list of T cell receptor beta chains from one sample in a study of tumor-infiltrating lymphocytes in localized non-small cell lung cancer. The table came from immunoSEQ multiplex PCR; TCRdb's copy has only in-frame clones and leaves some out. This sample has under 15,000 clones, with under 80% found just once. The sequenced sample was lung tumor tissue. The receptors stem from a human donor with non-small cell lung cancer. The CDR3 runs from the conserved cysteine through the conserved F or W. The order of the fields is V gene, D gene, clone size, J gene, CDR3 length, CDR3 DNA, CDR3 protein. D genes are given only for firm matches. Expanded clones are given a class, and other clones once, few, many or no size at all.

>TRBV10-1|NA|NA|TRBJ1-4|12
TGCGCCAGCATTAAGGTTAATGAAAAACTGTTTTTT
CASIKVNEKLFF
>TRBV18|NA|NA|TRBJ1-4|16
TGTGCCAGCTCACTCTCGGCCGCCAAGGTTATTGAAAAACTGTTTTTT
CASSLSAAKVIEKLFF
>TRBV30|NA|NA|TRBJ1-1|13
TGTGCCTGGAGTCGGGTTACGGACACTGAAGCTTTCTTT
CAWSRVTDTEAFF
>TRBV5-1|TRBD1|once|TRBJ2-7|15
TGCGCCAGCAGCTCCCCCGGGACAGGGTTCCACGAGCAGTACTTC
CASSSPGTGFHEQYF
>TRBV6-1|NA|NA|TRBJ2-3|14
TGTGCCAGCACTAGGGGCTGGAGCACAGATACGCAGTATTTT
CASTRGWSTDTQYF
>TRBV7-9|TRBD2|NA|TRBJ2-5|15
TGTGCCAGCAGCTTAGGGGAGGGTAGTCAAGAGACCCAGTACTTC
CASSLGEGSQETQYF
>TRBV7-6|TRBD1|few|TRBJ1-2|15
TGTGCCAGCAGCTTAGGGACAGGGGGGGAGAGTGGCTACACCTTC
CASSLGTGGESGYTF
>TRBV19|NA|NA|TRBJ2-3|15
TGTGCCAGTAGTATCCGACGGTCTAGCACAGATACGCAGTATTTT
CASSIRRSSTDTQYF
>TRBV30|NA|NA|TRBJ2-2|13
TGTGCCTGGATAAGAGGGTACACCGGGGAGCTGTTTTTT
CAWIRGYTGELFF
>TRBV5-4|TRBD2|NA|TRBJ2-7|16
TGTGCCAGCAGCGCCTGGATTAGCGGGAGGCCCTACGAGCAGTACTTC
CASSAWISGRPYEQYF
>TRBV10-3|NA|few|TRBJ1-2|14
TGTGCCATCAGTGAGTCGATATGGGGCGGCGGCTACACCTTC
CAISESIWGGGYTF
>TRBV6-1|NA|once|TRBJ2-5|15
TGTGCCAGCAGTGAAGTCGGCAGGACCGGGGGGACCCAGTACTTC
CASSEVGRTGGTQYF
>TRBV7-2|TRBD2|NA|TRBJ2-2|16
TGTGCCAGCAGCCGGACTAGCGGGAGCTATACCGGGGAGCTGTTTTTT
CASSRTSGSYTGELFF
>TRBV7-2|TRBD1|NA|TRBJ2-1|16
TGTGCCAGCAGCGCCGCCGGGACAGGGGGGGATATTGAGCAGTTCTTC
CASSAAGTGGDIEQFF
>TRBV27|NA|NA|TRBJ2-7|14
TGTGCCACCTCACGGTCAGGGTACTCCTACGAGCAGTACTTC
CATSRSGYSYEQYF
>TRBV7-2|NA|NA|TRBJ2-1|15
TGTGCCAGCAGCAGTCAGGGGCGCACCTACAATGAGCAGTTCTTC
CASSSQGRTYNEQFF
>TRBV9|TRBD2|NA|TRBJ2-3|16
TGTGCCAGCAGCGTAGGACTAGCGACGGGCACAGATACGCAGTATTTT
CASSVGLATGTDTQYF
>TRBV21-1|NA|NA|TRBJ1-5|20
TGTGCCAGCAGCAAAGCCTTGACTACACGGACAATTAGGAGCAATCAGCCCCAGCATTTT
CASSKALTTRTIRSNQPQHF
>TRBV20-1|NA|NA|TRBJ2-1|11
TGCAGTGCGAGCACCAACAATGAGCAGTTCTTC
CSASTNNEQFF
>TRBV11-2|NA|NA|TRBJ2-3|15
TGTGCCAGCAGCCTGACACGAGGGCGCACAGATACGCAGTATTTT
CASSLTRGRTDTQYF
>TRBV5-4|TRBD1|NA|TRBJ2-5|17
TGTGCCAGCAGCTCCGGGACAGGGGTTGGTGCAAGAGAGACCCAGTACTTC
CASSSGTGVGARETQYF
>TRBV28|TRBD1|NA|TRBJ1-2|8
TGTGCCAGCGGGACAGGATCCTTC
CASGTGSF
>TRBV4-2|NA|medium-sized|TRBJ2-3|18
TGTGCCAGCAGCCAAGATCAAGGCAGGGGATTGGGCACAGATACGCAGTATTTT
CASSQDQGRGLGTDTQYF